This T cell receptor (beta chain) emerged from a study of blood T cells in healthy people across ages. Study summary: With template switching, about one barcoded beta molecule was captured per two T cells.

General study findings and limits: Per million T cells, TCR beta diversity dropped roughly linearly as age increased.

The use of a sample-barcoded 5' primer and a J-beta primer mix characterized a second PCR of about 7 to 12 cycles. Per-sample output comprised a minimum of 3 million paired-end reads containing CDR3. TCRdb reprocessed the 5' RACE reads via MiXCR and lists one record per CDR3 protein. The sample has about 640,000 distinct CDR3 sequences, 58% seen once. Russia was home to the donors, healthy Caucasian individuals aged roughly 6 to 100. Looked up from germline, CDR1 is SGHRS and CDR2 is YFSETQ. J gave up 5 bases and V 3 bases, and 3 bases lay outside the gene matches. The CDR3 totals 13 residues. This clonotype has more than one count but fewer than ten. Its specificity is unknown.

The sample taken for sequencing was blood. The TCR was taken from a man in his fifties or sixties in good health. V usage is TRBV5-1 and J usage is TRBJ2-5; 8 bases match TRBD1. The DNA for the CDR3 is TGCGCCAGCAGCTGGACAGGGAGCGAGACCCAGTACTTC. Amino acids: CASSWTGSETQYF.